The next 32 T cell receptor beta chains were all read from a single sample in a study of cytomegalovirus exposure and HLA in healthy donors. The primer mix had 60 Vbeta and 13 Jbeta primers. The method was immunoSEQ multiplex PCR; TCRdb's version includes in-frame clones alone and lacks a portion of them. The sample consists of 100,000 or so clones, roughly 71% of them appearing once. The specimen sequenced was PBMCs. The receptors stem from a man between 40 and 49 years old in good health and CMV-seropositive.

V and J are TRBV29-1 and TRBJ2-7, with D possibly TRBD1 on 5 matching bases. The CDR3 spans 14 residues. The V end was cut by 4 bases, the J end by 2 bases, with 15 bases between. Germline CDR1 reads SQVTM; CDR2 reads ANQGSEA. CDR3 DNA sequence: TGCAGCGTTGTGGATGGCAGGGTTACCTACGAGCAGTACTTC. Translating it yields CSVVDGRVTYEQYF.

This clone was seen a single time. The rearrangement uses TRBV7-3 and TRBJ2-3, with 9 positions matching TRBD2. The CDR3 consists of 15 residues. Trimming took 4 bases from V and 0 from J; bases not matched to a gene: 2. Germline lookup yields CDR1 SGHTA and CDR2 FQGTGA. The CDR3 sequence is CASSSSGTSTDTQYF. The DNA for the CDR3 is TGTGCCAGCAGCTCTAGCGGGACGAGCACAGATACGCAGTATTTT.

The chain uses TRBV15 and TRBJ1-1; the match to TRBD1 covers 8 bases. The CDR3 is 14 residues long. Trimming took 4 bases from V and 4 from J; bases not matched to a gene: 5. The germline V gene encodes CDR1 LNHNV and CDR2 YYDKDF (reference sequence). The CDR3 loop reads CATSKRQGFTEAFF. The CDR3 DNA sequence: TGTGCCACCAGCAAGCGACAGGGGTTCACTGAAGCTTTCTTT. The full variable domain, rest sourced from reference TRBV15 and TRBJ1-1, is DAMVIQNPRYQVTQFGKPVTLSCSQTLNHNVMYWYQQKSSQAPKLLFHYYDKDFNNEADTPDNFQSRRPNTSFCFLDIRSPGLGDTAMYLCATSKRQGFTEAFFGQGTRLTVV.

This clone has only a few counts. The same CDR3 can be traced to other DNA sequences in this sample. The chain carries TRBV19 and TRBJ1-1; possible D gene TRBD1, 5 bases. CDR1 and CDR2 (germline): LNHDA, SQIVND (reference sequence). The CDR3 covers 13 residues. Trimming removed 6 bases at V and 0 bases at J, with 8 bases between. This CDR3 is CASSSQVNTEAFF. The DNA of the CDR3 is TGTGCCAGTAGCTCACAGGTGAACACTGAAGCTTTCTTT.

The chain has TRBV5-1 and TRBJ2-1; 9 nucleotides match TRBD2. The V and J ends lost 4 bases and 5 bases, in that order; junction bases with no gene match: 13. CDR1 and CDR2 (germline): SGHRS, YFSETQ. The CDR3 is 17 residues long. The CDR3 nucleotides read TGCGCCAGCAGCCACCTGGTTAGACTAGCGGTCCACAATGAGCAGTTCTTC. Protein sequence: CASSHLVRLAVHNEQFF.

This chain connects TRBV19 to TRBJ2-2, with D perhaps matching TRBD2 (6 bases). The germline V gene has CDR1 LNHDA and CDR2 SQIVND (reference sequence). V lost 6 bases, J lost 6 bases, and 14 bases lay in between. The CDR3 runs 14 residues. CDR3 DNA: TGTGCCAGTAGGTTCGTGGGAGGTCCCGGGGAGCTGTTTTTT. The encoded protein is CASRFVGGPGELFF.

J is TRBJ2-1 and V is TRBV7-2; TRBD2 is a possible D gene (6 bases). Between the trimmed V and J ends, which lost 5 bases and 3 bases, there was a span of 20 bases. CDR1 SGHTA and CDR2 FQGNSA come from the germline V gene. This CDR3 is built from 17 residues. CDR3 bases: TGTGCCAGCAGCCCAGCTGGGGGACTTCCCCTCTACAATGAGCAGTTCTTC. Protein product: CASSPAGGLPLYNEQFF.

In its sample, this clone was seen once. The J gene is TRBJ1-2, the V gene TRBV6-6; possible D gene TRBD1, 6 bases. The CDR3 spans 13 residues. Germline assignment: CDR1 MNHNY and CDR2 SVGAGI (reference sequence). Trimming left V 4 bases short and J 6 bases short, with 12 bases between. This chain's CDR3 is CASSFGGGHGYTF. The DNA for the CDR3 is TGTGCCAGCAGTTTTGGGGGGGGCCATGGCTACACCTTC.

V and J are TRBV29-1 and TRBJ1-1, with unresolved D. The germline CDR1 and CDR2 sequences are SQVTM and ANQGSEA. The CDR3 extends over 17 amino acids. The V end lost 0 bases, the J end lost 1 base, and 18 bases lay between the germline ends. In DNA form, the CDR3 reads TGCAGCGTTGAAGATCTGGGCGGGAAGGGAGGGAACACTGAAGCTTTCTTT. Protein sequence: CSVEDLGGKGGNTEAFF.

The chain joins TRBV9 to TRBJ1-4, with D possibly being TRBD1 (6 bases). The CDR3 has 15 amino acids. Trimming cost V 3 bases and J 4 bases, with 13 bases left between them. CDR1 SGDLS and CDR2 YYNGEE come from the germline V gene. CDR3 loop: CASSARTAINEKLFF. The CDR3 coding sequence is TGTGCCAGCAGCGCCAGGACAGCGATTAATGAAAAACTGTTTTTT.

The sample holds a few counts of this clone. This CDR3 is CASSQVYREGYEQYF. The CDR3 DNA reads as TGCGCCAGCAGCCAAGTATATCGGGAGGGCTACGAGCAGTACTTC. The rearrangement joins TRBV4-3 to TRBJ2-7, with 8 bases matching TRBD2. V was pared by 1 base and J by 3 bases, with 5 bases of the junction left unmatched. The CDR3 is 15 residues long. Germline values: CDR1 LGHNA, CDR2 YSLEER.

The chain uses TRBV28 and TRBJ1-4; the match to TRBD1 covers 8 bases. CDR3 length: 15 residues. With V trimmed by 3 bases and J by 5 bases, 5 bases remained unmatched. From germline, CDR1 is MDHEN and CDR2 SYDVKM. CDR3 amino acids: CASSLQGAANEKLFF. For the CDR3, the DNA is TGTGCCAGCAGTTTGCAGGGGGCGGCGAATGAAAAACTGTTTTTT.

The DNA of the CDR3 is TGTGCCAGCAGTCCGCCCGGGACAGGGAACACTGAAGCTTTCTTT. Amino acids: CASSPPGTGNTEAFF. This chain joins TRBV28 and TRBJ1-1; 8 nucleotides align to TRBD1. This CDR3 has 15 residues. V lost 5 bases and J lost 1; bases outside the gene matches: 6. Germline loops: CDR1 MDHEN, CDR2 SYDVKM.

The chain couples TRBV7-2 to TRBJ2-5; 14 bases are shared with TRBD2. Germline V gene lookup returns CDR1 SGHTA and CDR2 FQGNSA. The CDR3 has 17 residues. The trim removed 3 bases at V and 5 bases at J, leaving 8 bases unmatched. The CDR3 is CASSFRLAGGTYETQYF. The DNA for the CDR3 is TGTGCCAGCAGCTTCCGACTAGCGGGAGGGACGTACGAGACCCAGTACTTC. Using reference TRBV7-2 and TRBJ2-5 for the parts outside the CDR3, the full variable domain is GAGVSQSPSNKVTEKGKDVELRCDPISGHTALYWYRQSLGQGLEFLIYFQGNSAPDKSGLPSDRFSAERTGGSVSTLTIQRTQQEDSAVYLCASSFRLAGGTYETQYFGPGTRLLVL.

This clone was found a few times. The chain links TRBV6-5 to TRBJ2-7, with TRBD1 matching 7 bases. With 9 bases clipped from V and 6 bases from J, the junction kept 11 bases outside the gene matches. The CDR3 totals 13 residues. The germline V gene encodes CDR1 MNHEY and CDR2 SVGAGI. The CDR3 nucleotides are TGTGCCAGTCTTAAGGACAGGCGAGGCGAGCAGTACTTC. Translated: CASLKDRRGEQYF.

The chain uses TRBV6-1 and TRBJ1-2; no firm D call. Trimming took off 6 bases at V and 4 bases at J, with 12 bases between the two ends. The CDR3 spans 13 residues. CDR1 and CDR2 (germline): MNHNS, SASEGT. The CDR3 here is CASRAGFRYGYTF. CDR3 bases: TGTGCCAGCAGAGCGGGGTTTCGCTATGGCTACACCTTC.

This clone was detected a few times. In DNA, the CDR3 is TGCGCCAGCAGCCAGCAGAGACAGGGAACTGAAGCTTTCTTT. Protein: CASSQQRQGTEAFF. The V call is TRBV4-1, the J call TRBJ1-1; TRBD1 agrees at 7 bases. J lost 5 bases, V lost 3 bases, and 6 bases had no gene match. Germline CDR1 is MGHRA and CDR2 is YSYEKL. This CDR3 is 14 amino acids long.

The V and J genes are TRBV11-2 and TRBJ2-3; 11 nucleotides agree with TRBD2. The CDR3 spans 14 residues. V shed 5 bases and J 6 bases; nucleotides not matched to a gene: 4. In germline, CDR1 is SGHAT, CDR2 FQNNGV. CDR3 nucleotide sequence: TGTGCCAGCAGCCCACCTAGCGGGAGGGATACGCAGTATTTT. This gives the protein CASSPPSGRDTQYF.

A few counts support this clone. In DNA form, the CDR3 reads TGTGCCAGCAGTGACGGGGGGAATCAGCCCCAGCATTTT. The encoded protein is CASSDGGNQPQHF. The V and J genes are TRBV6-5 and TRBJ1-5; weak D call: TRBD1 (5 bases). Trimming removed 5 bases from V and 4 bases from J, with 9 bases in between. The germline gives CDR1 MNHEY, CDR2 SVGAGI. CDR3 length equals 13 residues.

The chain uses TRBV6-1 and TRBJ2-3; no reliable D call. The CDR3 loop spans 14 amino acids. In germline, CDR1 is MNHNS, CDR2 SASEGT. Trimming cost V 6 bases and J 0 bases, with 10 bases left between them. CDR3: CASSLSYSTDTQYF. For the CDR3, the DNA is TGTGCCAGCAGCCTAAGCTATAGCACAGATACGCAGTATTTT.

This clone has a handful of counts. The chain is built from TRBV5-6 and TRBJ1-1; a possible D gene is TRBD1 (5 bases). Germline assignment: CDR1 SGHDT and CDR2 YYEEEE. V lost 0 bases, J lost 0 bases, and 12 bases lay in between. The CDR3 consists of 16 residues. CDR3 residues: CASSLELGHLNTEAFF. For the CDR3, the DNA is TGTGCCAGCAGCTTGGAACTCGGACACCTGAACACTGAAGCTTTCTTT.

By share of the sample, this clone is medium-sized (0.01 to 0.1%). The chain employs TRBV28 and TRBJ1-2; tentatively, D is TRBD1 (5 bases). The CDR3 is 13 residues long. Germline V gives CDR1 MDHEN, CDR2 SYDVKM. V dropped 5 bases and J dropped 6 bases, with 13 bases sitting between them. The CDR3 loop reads CASSVTGEDGYTF. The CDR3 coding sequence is TGTGCCAGCAGTGTTACAGGAGAGGATGGCTACACCTTC.

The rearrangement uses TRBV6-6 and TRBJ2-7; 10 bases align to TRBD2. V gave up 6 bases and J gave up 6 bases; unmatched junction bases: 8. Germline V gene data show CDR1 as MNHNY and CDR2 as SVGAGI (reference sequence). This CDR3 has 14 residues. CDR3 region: CASREIAGGGEQYF. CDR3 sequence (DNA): TGTGCCAGCAGGGAGATAGCGGGGGGCGGCGAGCAGTACTTC.

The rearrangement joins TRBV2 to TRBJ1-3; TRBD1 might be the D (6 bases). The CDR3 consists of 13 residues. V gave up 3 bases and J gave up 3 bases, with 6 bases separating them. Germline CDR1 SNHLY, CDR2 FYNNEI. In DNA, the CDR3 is TGTGCCAGCAGTGACAGGGGTGGAAACACCATATATTTT. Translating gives CASSDRGGNTIYF.

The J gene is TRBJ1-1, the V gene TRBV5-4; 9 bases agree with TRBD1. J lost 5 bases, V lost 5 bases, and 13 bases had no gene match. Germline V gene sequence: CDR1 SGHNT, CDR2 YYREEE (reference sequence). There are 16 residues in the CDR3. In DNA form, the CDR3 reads TGTGCCAGCAGATCACAGGGGGCGAGGGATGGAACTGAAGCTTTCTTT. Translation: CASRSQGARDGTEAFF.

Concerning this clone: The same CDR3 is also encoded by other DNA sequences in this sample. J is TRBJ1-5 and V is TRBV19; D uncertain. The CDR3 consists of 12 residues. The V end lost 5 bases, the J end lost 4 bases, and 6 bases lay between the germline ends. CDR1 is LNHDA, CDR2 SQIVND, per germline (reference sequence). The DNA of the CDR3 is TGTGCCAGTAGTCTTAGAAATCAGCCCCAGCATTTT. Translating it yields CASSLRNQPQHF.

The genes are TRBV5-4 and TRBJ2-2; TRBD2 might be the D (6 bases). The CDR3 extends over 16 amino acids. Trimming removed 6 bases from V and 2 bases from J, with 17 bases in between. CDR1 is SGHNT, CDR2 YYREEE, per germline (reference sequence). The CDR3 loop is CASTGRDSGNTGELFF. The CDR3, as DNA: TGTGCCAGCACTGGTCGCGATAGCGGAAACACCGGGGAGCTGTTTTTT.

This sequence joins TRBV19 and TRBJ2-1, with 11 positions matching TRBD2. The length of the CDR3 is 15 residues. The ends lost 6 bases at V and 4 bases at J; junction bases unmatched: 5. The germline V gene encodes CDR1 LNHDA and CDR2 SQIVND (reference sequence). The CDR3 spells CASREGLAEYNEQFF. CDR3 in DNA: TGTGCCAGTAGAGAGGGACTAGCGGAATACAATGAGCAGTTCTTC. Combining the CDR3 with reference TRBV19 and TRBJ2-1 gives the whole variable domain DGGITQSPKYLFRKEGQNVTLSCEQNLNHDAMYWYRQDPGQGLRLIYYSQIVNDFQKGDIAEGYSVSREKKESFPLTVTSAQKNPTAFYLCASREGLAEYNEQFFGPGTRLTVL.

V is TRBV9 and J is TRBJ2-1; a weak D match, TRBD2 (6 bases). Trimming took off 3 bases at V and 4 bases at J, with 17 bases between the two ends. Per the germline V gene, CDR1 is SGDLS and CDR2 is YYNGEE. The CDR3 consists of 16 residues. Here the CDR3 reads CASSARTGGVYNEQFF. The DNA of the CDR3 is TGTGCCAGCAGCGCCCGGACCGGGGGTGTATACAATGAGCAGTTCTTC.

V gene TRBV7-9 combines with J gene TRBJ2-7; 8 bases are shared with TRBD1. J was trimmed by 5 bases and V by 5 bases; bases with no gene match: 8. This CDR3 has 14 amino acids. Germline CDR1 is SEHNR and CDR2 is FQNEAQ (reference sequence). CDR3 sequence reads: CASSPPDRVHEQYV. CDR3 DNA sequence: TGTGCCAGCAGCCCACCGGACAGGGTCCACGAGCAGTACGTC.

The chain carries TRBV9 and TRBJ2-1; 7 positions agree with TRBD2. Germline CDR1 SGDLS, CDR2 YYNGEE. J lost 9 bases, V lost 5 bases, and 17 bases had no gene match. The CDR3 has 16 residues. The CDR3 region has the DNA TGTGCCAGCAGAAATGGAGGGGAGGGGTCCGGTCCTGAGCAGTTCTTC. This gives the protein CASRNGGEGSGPEQFF.

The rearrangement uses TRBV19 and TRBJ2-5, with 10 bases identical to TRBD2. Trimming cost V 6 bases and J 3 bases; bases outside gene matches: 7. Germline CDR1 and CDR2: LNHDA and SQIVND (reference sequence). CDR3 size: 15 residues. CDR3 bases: TGTGCCAGTAGCCCATTCGGACTAGCGGAAGAGACCCAGTACTTC. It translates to CASSPFGLAEETQYF.